Listed below are T cell receptor beta chains from one sample, sequenced in a study of T cell repertoires in cytomegalovirus infection. A single record per CDR3 protein comes from TCRdb applying MiXCR to the reads. Of 250,000 to 300,000 distinct CDR3 sequences in the sample, roughly a quarter were seen once. The sample comprised PBMCs. These receptors were obtained from a human donor in good health (CMV status not recorded). Some clones in this sample may be carry-over from other donors' samples. The CDR3 runs from the conserved cysteine through the conserved F or W. D genes are given only for firm matches. Size is stated for part of the rows, as once, few or many counts, or as a class when the clone is expanded.

few,TRBD2,TRBJ2-3,TRBV20-1,TGCAGTGTGGAGCGGGAGGGGAGTTCCACAGATACGCAGTATTTT,CSVEREGSSTDTQYF
few,TRBD2,TRBJ2-5,TRBV20-1,TGCAGTGCTGGGGGGACTAGCGGAAACCAAGAGACCCAGTACTTC,CSAGGTSGNQETQYF
NA,NA,TRBJ2-7,TRBV6-2/TRBV6-3,TGTGCCAGCAGTTACCTGGCGGGATTTGGCTACGAGCAGTACTTC,CASSYLAGFGYEQYF
few,NA,TRBJ1-2,TRBV18,TGTGCCAGCTCAGAATCTCTTCACAGCGGCTATGGCTACACCTTC,CASSESLHSGYGYTF
many,TRBD1,TRBJ1-5,TRBV6-2/TRBV6-3,TGTGCCAGCAGTTATTACGACAGGGGGCCGCATCAGCCCCAGCATTTT,CASSYYDRGPHQPQHF
few,NA,TRBJ1-6,TRBV7-2,TGTGCCAGCAGCCGCGGGGGGGACTCACCCCTCCACTTT,CASSRGGDSPLHF
NA,TRBD1,TRBJ1-5,TRBV12-3/TRBV12-4,TGTGCCAGCAGGATAGACAGGGTTTATAGCAATCAGCCCCAGCATTTT,CASRIDRVYSNQPQHF
few,NA,TRBJ2-5,TRBV28,TGTGCCAGCAGTTTATATGAAGAGACCCAGTACTTC,CASSLYEETQYF
few,NA,TRBJ2-5,TRBV6-5,TGTGCCAGCAGTTACTCGGAGGGACGAGGGACCCAGTACTTC,CASSYSEGRGTQYF
NA,TRBD1,TRBJ1-6,TRBV4-1,TGCGCCAGCAGCCACAGGACAGGCTCCTATAATTCACCCCTCCACTTT,CASSHRTGSYNSPLHF
many,NA,TRBJ2-5,TRBV12-3/TRBV12-4,TGTGCCAGCAGTTTCCGGTCAGAGGAGACCCAGTACTTC,CASSFRSEETQYF
NA,NA,TRBJ2-1,TRBV4-2,TGTGCCAGCAGCCGACGTGGAGCTGAGCAGTTCTTC,CASSRRGAEQFF
NA,TRBD1,TRBJ2-7,TRBV27,TGTGCCAGCAGTTCCTGGGGCAGGGGGACGGTAAGCTCCTACGAGCAGTACTTC,CASSSWGRGTVSSYEQYF
many,TRBD1,TRBJ1-1,TRBV7-6,TGTGCCAGCAGCTTAGGACAGGGGGCCGACACTGAAGCTTTCTTT,CASSLGQGADTEAFF
NA,TRBD1,TRBJ1-4,TRBV19,TGTGCCACCAACAGGGGAGGTTACGAAAAACTGTTTTTT,CATNRGGYEKLFF
many,TRBD1,TRBJ1-5,TRBV7-2,TGTGCCAGCAGCCCTCAGACAGGGATCCATCAGCCCCAGCATTTT,CASSPQTGIHQPQHF
NA,TRBD1,TRBJ2-5,TRBV6-8,TGTGCCAGCAGTTACCTGCCTGACAGGGAAGAGACCCAGTACTTC,CASSYLPDREETQYF
NA,NA,TRBJ2-7,TRBV6-6,TGTGCCAGCAGTTACTCGATTTCCGGGAGTCCCCACGAGCAGTACTTC,CASSYSISGSPHEQYF
NA,NA,TRBJ2-7,TRBV6-6,TGTGCCAGCTCCGGGGTGGAGTACGAGCAGTACTTC,CASSGVEYEQYF
NA,NA,TRBJ1-2,TRBV28,TGTGCCAGCAGTTGGGTGGGGGCGCTGGGCTACACCTTC,CASSWVGALGYTF
NA,NA,TRBJ1-2,TRBV10-2,TGCGCCAGCTCTCCCGGGGGGCGCGATGGCTACACCTTC,CASSPGGRDGYTF
few,TRBD2,TRBJ2-7,TRBV19,TGTGCCAGTAGTAAACCGGGACTAGGCGGGTACGAGCAGTACTTC,CASSKPGLGGYEQYF
few,NA,TRBJ1-1,TRBV28,TGTGCCAGCAGTTTTCCTCGTCGCCGGGGGGGAGGGGACACTGAAGCTTTCTTT,CASSFPRRRGGGDTEAFF
many,NA,TRBJ2-7,TRBV28,TGTGCCAGCAGTTTCCCGGACAGCTACTACGAGCAGTACTTC,CASSFPDSYYEQYF
few,NA,TRBJ1-2,TRBV29-1,TGCAGCGCCGACAAGCCTTTAGCTAACTATGGCTACACCTTC,CSADKPLANYGYTF
many,TRBD1,TRBJ2-7,TRBV7-2,TGTGCCAGCAGCTCACCGGGACAGGTCTACGAGCAGTACTTC,CASSSPGQVYEQYF
few,NA,TRBJ2-3,TRBV3-1,TGTGCCAGCAGCCAAGTTTCTAACGGAGATACGCAGTATTTT,CASSQVSNGDTQYF
many,TRBD1,TRBJ1-1,TRBV7-2,TGTGCCAGCAGCGGGAGGACAGGGTTTGAAGCTTTCTTT,CASSGRTGFEAFF
NA,NA,TRBJ1-1,TRBV20-1,TGCAGTGCTGCCGGGGGCCAGAACACTGAAGCTTTCTTT,CSAAGGQNTEAFF
few,TRBD2,TRBJ2-5,TRBV20-1,TGCAGTGCTACCAAACTAGCGGGGGCCCAAGGGGTCCAGTACTTC,CSATKLAGAQGVQYF
NA,NA,TRBJ1-1,TRBV6-2/TRBV6-3,TGTGCCAGCAGTTTGGAGGACCAGGACACTGAAGCTTTCTTT,CASSLEDQDTEAFF